Detailed here is one T cell receptor (beta chain). CDR3 size: 12 residues. Trimming removed 6 bases at V and 3 bases at J, with 9 bases between. Germline V CDR1 and CDR2: MNHEY, SVGEGT. The data were taken from a study of blood T cell repertoires in COVID-19. Study context: The cDNA or gDNA used as material had been derived from T cells, B-cell-depleted T cells, or PBMCs.

In the study's own analysis: Estimated nucleated cell counts came from reference gene primer amplification. TCRdb's table, derived via immunoSEQ multiplex PCR, lists solely in-frame clones and lacks some. The V and J calls and the clone size are those of that table, but D and trimming were determined from the DNA. The table records about 70,000 clones, approximately 80% of them present only once. This receptor was taken from a young man with COVID-19, enrolled during active disease. V and J are TRBV6-2 or TRBV6-3 and TRBJ2-7; the D gene is possibly TRBD1 (5 bases). The sample was peripheral blood. CDR3 sequence (DNA): TGTGCCAGCAGCCGCGACAGCTACGAGCAGTACTTC. Its translation: CASSRDSYEQYF.